This TCR beta chain was identified during a study of blood T cell repertoires in COVID-19. Study-level information: Whether acute or convalescent, the COVID-19 samples came from the United States, Italy and Spain. In each case, the material was cDNA or gDNA derived from T cells, B-cell-depleted T cells, or PBMCs.

As originally analysed: Counts of nucleated cells, estimated from reference gene primer amplification, were obtained. Sequencing used immunoSEQ multiplex PCR; TCRdb keeps in-frame clones, though not all of them. V and J calls and clone size follow that table, whereas D and trimming were derived from the DNA. The table lists about 46,000 clones, roughly 85% of them singletons. The CDR3 runs to 16 residues. Germline V lookup: CDR1 SGHAT, CDR2 FQNNGV. V was pared by 2 bases and J by 3 bases, with 7 bases of the junction left unmatched. Sequenced input: peripheral blood. This receptor was obtained from a human donor in a cohort sampled during active COVID-19. The donor label of this sample is uncertain. The chain joins TRBV11-2 to TRBJ2-1; 7 bases align to TRBD2. CDR3 DNA sequence: TGTGCCAGCAGCTTACCCCTAGCGGAGAACTACAATGAGCAGTTCTTC. It translates to CASSLPLAENYNEQFF.